One and the same sample provided the 8 T cell receptor beta chains below, sequenced in a study of blood T cell repertoires in COVID-19. Method: immunoSEQ multiplex PCR; TCRdb's copy keeps in-frame clones and lacks some. Among 250,000 to 300,000 clones, approximately 87% were seen once, and the ten largest hold about 4.5%. The source material was peripheral blood. Every receptor here comes from a man in his 60s who had recovered from COVID-19.

This clone has more than one count but fewer than ten. The rearrangement joins TRBV5-6 to TRBJ1-2; D ambiguous. Trimming shortened V by 4 bases and J by 4 bases, and 11 bases separated the two germline ends. CDR1 and CDR2 from the germline V gene are SGHDT and YYEEEE. This CDR3 region has 13 residues. CDR3 in amino acids: CASSLNGLYGYTF. Here the CDR3 DNA reads TGTGCCAGCAGCCTCAACGGTCTCTATGGCTACACCTTC.

The chain uses TRBV6-5 and TRBJ2-7; 8 nucleotides agree with TRBD1. CDR1 is MNHEY and CDR2 is SVGAGI in the germline V gene. V gave up 7 bases and J gave up 6 bases; unmatched junction bases: 8. The CDR3 spans 13 residues. CDR3 region: CASTRTGTGEQYF. CDR3 sequence (DNA): TGTGCCAGCACCCGGACAGGGACGGGCGAGCAGTACTTC.

The chain has TRBV13 and TRBJ2-2; D is unresolved. The germline V gene encodes CDR1 PRHDT and CDR2 FYEKMQ (reference sequence). The CDR3 contains 17 residues. V was pared by 4 bases and J by 1 base, with 16 bases between. CDR3 loop: CASSSPTAARNTGELFF. The CDR3 nucleotides read TGTGCCAGCAGCTCACCCACGGCAGCGAGGAACACCGGGGAGCTGTTTTTT. Drawing the rest from reference TRBV13 and TRBJ2-2, the complete variable domain is AAGVIQSPRHLIKEKRETATLKCYPIPRHDTVYWYQQGPGQDPQFLISFYEKMQSDKGSIPDRFSAQQFSDYHSELNMSSLELGDSALYFCASSSPTAARNTGELFFGEGSRLTVL.

This clone was detected only once. The chain has TRBV7-9 and TRBJ1-1; TRBD1 aligns across 8 bases. The CDR3 runs 16 residues. Germline CDR1 SEHNR, CDR2 FQNEAQ (reference sequence). The V and J ends lost 2 bases and 1 base, in that order; junction bases with no gene match: 6. The CDR3 DNA reads as TGTGCCAGCAGCTTACCTTCGGACAGGGCGAACACTGAAGCTTTCTTT. It yields the protein CASSLPSDRANTEAFF.

The CDR3 sequence is CAWSLGGGREIQYF. DNA of the CDR3: TGTGCCTGGAGTCTAGGGGGCGGGAGGGAAATTCAGTACTTC. The J gene is TRBJ2-4, the V gene TRBV30; TRBD2 matches 9 bases. This CDR3 comprises 14 residues. Germline V lookup: CDR1 GTSNPN, CDR2 SVGIG (reference sequence). The trim removed 2 bases at V and 10 bases at J, leaving 9 bases unmatched.

CDR3: CASSVGVAGNSDTQYF. CDR3 bases: TGTGCCAGCAGCGTCGGGGTAGCGGGAAACTCCGATACGCAGTATTTT. This chain links TRBV9 with TRBJ2-3; TRBD2 aligns across 8 bases. CDR1 SGDLS and CDR2 YYNGEE come from the germline V gene. V lost 2 bases to trimming and J lost 6 bases; unmatched junction nucleotides: 11. There are 16 residues in the CDR3.

The chain uses TRBV5-1 and TRBJ2-2; possible D gene TRBD2, 5 bases. The germline CDR1 and CDR2 sequences are SGHRS and YFSETQ. Deletions cut 1 base from V and 8 bases from J, with 12 bases between. This CDR3 comprises 14 residues. CDR3 in amino acids: CASSLIEGGGELFF. The CDR3 coding sequence is TGCGCCAGCAGCTTGATTGAGGGCGGTGGGGAGCTGTTTTTT. Filled out from reference TRBV5-1 and TRBJ2-2, the complete variable domain reads KAGVTQTPRYLIKTRGQQVTLSCSPISGHRSVSWYQQTPGQGLQFLFEYFSETQRNKGNFPGRFSGRQFSNSRSEMNVSTLELGDSALYLCASSLIEGGGELFFGEGSRLTVL.

This chain connects TRBV6-6 to TRBJ2-5; D is unclear. In germline, CDR1 is MNHNY, CDR2 SVGAGI (reference sequence). The CDR3 is 11 residues long. V lost 7 bases and J 2 bases, leaving 5 bases between the germline ends. CDR3 coding DNA: TGTGCCAGCACCGCGCAAGAGACCCAGTACTTC. Its translation is CASTAQETQYF.